The 23 T cell receptor beta chains given below trace back to one sample, sequenced in a study of T cell repertoires in cytomegalovirus infection. Each CDR3 protein gets one entry after TCRdb re-called the reads with MiXCR. The sample shows roughly 100,000 distinct CDR3 sequences, 16% of them seen only once. The material sequenced was PBMCs. These TCRs come from a human donor in good health (CMV status not recorded). Some clones in this sample may be carry-over from other donors' samples.

The chain carries TRBV11-2 and TRBJ2-5, with D unresolved. Trimming left V 0 bases short and J 5 bases short, with 16 bases between. Germline-derived CDR1 and CDR2 are SGHAT and FQNNGV. The CDR3 has 16 amino acids. The DNA for the CDR3 is TGTGCCAGCAGCTTAGAGGTCCGCTTAGGCCGGGAGACCCAGTACTTC. This translates into CASSLEVRLGRETQYF.

The chain combines TRBV14 with TRBJ1-5; D unclear. Germline CDR1 reads SGHDN; CDR2 reads FVKESK. This CDR3 comprises 13 residues. Trimming cost V 4 bases and J 6 bases, with 10 bases left between them. The CDR3 DNA reads as TGTGCCAGCAGCCCCGGGCTGGGTCAGCCCCAGCATTTT. Protein: CASSPGLGQPQHF. Combining the CDR3 with reference TRBV14 and TRBJ1-5 gives the whole variable domain EAGVTQFPSHSVIEKGQTVTLRCDPISGHDNLYWYRRVMGKEIKFLLHFVKESKQDESGMPNNRFLAERTGGTYSTLKVQPAELEDSGVYFCASSPGLGQPQHFGDGTRLSIL.

The gene calls are TRBV5-1 and TRBJ1-5; tentatively, D is TRBD1 (6 bases). The CDR3 is 15 amino acids. Germline values: CDR1 SGHRS, CDR2 YFSETQ. The ends were cut back, 0 bases at V and 0 bases at J, with 7 bases in the middle. CDR3 bases: TGCGCCAGCAGCTTGGAAGGGGGTAGCAATCAGCCCCAGCATTTT. It translates to CASSLEGGSNQPQHF.

This clonotype was seen a handful of times. The genes are TRBV6-5 and TRBJ2-3; no clear D. The CDR3 length is 13 residues. Trimming shortened V by 5 bases and J by 5 bases, and 11 bases separated the two germline ends. Germline-derived CDR1 and CDR2 are MNHEY and SVGAGI. This CDR3 is CASSPGPEDTQYF. The DNA for the CDR3 is TGTGCCAGCAGTCCTGGGCCCGAAGATACGCAGTATTTT.

This clonotype was seen a few times. V and J are TRBV6-5 and TRBJ1-4; D is unresolved. Germline V gene lookup returns CDR1 MNHEY and CDR2 SVGAGI. Trimming shortened V by 5 bases and J by 13 bases, and 11 bases separated the two germline ends. The length of the CDR3 is 11 residues. The CDR3: CASSTGGRLFF. Written as DNA, the CDR3 is TGTGCCAGCAGTACGGGAGGGCGACTGTTTTTT.

As for this clonotype: A much larger clonotype is one base distant, so this may be a read error. The rearrangement joins TRBV7-2 to TRBJ2-2; D perhaps matches TRBD1 (6 bases). Germline CDR1 reads SGHTA; CDR2 reads FQGNSA. This CDR3 spans 16 amino acids. The CDR3 bases are TGTGCCAGCGGCTTACCAGGGGCGGGGAACACCGGGGAGCTGTTTTTT. Translation: CASGLPGAGNTGELFF.

Ten or more counts support this clonotype. In DNA form, the CDR3 reads TGTGCCAGCAGTTTACAGGGGGCGTTGGGGGACCGGACGTCGGAGACCCAGTACTTC. It encodes CASSLQGALGDRTSETQYF. The J gene is TRBJ2-5, the V gene TRBV28; TRBD1 aligns across 8 bases. The junction had 19 bases not matched to a gene; V was cut back by 2 bases and J by 5 bases. The CDR3 contains 19 residues. Germline V gives CDR1 MDHEN, CDR2 SYDVKM. The variable domain in full, with the rest retrieved from reference TRBV28 and TRBJ2-5, is DVKVTQSSRYLVKRTGEKVFLECVQDMDHENMFWYRQDPGLGLRLIYFSYDVKMKEKGDIPEGYSVSREKKERFSLILESASTNQTSMYLCASSLQGALGDRTSETQYFGPGTRLLVL.

This clonotype was counted many times. The V gene is TRBV7-2, the J gene TRBJ1-2; D remains ambiguous. The CDR3 contains 12 residues. V dropped 3 bases and J dropped 7 bases, with 9 bases sitting between them. Germline CDR1 and CDR2: SGHTA and FQGNSA. DNA for the CDR3: TGTGCCAGCAGCTTTAAAGATGCTGGCTACACCTTC. It encodes CASSFKDAGYTF.

There are a few counts of this clonotype. The genes are TRBV7-3 and TRBJ1-1; D is perhaps TRBD1 (6 bases). The CDR3 covers 14 residues. Germline V gene sequence: CDR1 SGHTA, CDR2 FQGTGA. Trimming removed 5 bases at V and 4 bases at J, with 14 bases between. In nucleotides, the CDR3 is TGTGCCAGCAGCCCAGGGGAGGTGGGCACTGAAGCTTTCTTT. Amino acids: CASSPGEVGTEAFF. The complete variable domain, with remaining parts taken from reference TRBV7-3 and TRBJ1-1, reads GAGVSQTPSNKVTEKGKYVELRCDPISGHTALYWYRQSLGQGPEFLIYFQGTGAADDSGLPNDRFFAVRPEGSVSTLKIQRTERGDSAVYLCASSPGEVGTEAFFGQGTRLTVV.

This clonotype was detected many times. V usage is TRBV7-2 and J usage is TRBJ1-5, with D perhaps matching TRBD1 (5 bases). V was cut by 5 bases and J by 7 bases, with 12 bases left in between. The germline V gene encodes CDR1 SGHTA and CDR2 FQGNSA. CDR3 length: 13 residues. CDR3 bases: TGTGCCAGCAGCGCGACGGGGGGGCAGCCCCAGCATTTT. Its translation is CASSATGGQPQHF.

In this sample, this clonotype turned up a few times. The chain uses TRBV11-2 and TRBJ1-1; D unclear. CDR1 is SGHAT, CDR2 FQNNGV, per germline. The V end was cut by 5 bases, the J end by 4 bases, with 8 bases between. This CDR3 comprises 12 residues. CDR3 sequence reads: CASSKTATEAFF. CDR3 in DNA: TGTGCCAGCAGCAAGACGGCCACTGAAGCTTTCTTT.

V is TRBV20-1 and J is TRBJ2-6; D call uncertain. The CDR3 runs to 14 residues. V was clipped by 5 bases and J by 0 bases, with 8 bases between them. Germline-derived CDR1 and CDR2 are DFQATT and SNEGSKA (reference sequence). CDR3 sequence: CSAPDFSGANVLTF. The CDR3 DNA follows: TGCAGTGCTCCGGATTTCTCTGGGGCCAACGTCCTGACTTTC.

This clonotype has just a few counts. V usage is TRBV2 and J usage is TRBJ2-5, with 9 bases lining up with TRBD2. The CDR3 has 15 amino acids. V was pared by 2 bases and J by 5 bases, with 6 bases of the junction left unmatched. Germline V gene sequence: CDR1 SNHLY, CDR2 FYNNEI. In DNA form, the CDR3 reads TGTGCCAGCAGTGAAAGAGGTAGCGGGGGTGAGACCCAGTACTTC. It codes for CASSERGSGGETQYF.

Many counts were recorded for this clonotype. The CDR3 here is CASSFGQYAMGGYTF. The CDR3 DNA follows: TGTGCCAGCAGCTTCGGACAGTACGCCATGGGTGGCTACACCTTC. The chain links TRBV7-8 to TRBJ1-2; D possibly corresponds to TRBD1 (6 bases). CDR3 length: 15 amino acids. Germline CDR1 and CDR2: SGHVS and FQNEAQ. The V end lost 3 bases, the J end lost 7 bases, and 18 bases lay between the germline ends.

The chain joins TRBV7-9 to TRBJ2-7, with TRBD1 identical over 9 bases. With 5 bases clipped from V and 7 bases from J, the junction kept 6 bases outside the gene matches. Germline loops: CDR1 SEHNR, CDR2 FQNEAQ (reference sequence). The CDR3 has 13 amino acids. The CDR3 loop reads CASSTQGAGEQYF. In nucleotides, the CDR3 is TGTGCCAGCAGCACACAGGGGGCTGGAGAGCAGTACTTC.

The V call is TRBV15, the J call TRBJ2-7, with 7 bases fitting TRBD2. The CDR3 runs to 14 residues. The V segment lost 5 bases and the J segment 3 bases; nucleotides outside the gene matches: 7. Germline-derived CDR1 and CDR2 are LNHNV and YYDKDF (reference sequence). CDR3 protein: CATSSRREGYEQYF. In DNA, the CDR3 is TGTGCCACCAGCTCAAGAAGGGAGGGCTACGAGCAGTACTTC.

Only a few counts were recorded for this clonotype. The chain links TRBV5-1 to TRBJ2-1; no definite D call. The V end was cut by 0 bases, the J end by 10 bases, with 26 bases between. The CDR3 length is 18 residues. Per germline, CDR1 SGHRS and CDR2 YFSETQ. The CDR3 protein is CASSLAPSDPSIVREQFF. The CDR3 nucleotides read TGCGCCAGCAGCTTGGCCCCGAGCGACCCGAGTATAGTTCGGGAGCAGTTCTTC.

The chain uses TRBV4-1 and TRBJ1-6, with 9 bases lining up with TRBD1. The CDR3 spans 15 residues. Per germline, CDR1 MGHRA and CDR2 YSYEKL. V lost 0 bases and J lost 10; bases outside the gene matches: 4. CDR3 DNA sequence: TGCGCCAGCAGCCAAGAGGGGACAGGGACCTCACCCCTCCACTTT. Its translation: CASSQEGTGTSPLHF.

This clonotype was observed many times. The rearrangement uses TRBV28 and TRBJ1-3; 10 bases align to TRBD1. J was trimmed by 8 bases and V by 6 bases; bases with no gene match: 10. This CDR3 is 15 amino acids long. CDR1 is MDHEN, CDR2 SYDVKM, per germline. In DNA, the CDR3 is TGTGCCAGCAGACCGCGGGACAGGGGCTTCCACACCATATATTTT. The encoded protein is CASRPRDRGFHTIYF.

This clonotype was counted many times. V gene TRBV6-6 combines with J gene TRBJ1-5, with a weak D call TRBD1 (6 bases). This CDR3 is built from 13 residues. The germline gives CDR1 MNHNY, CDR2 SVGAGI (reference sequence). Between the trimmed V and J ends, which lost 6 bases and 3 bases, there was a span of 9 bases. This CDR3 reads CASSPGANQPQHF. DNA of the CDR3: TGTGCCAGCAGCCCAGGGGCCAATCAGCCCCAGCATTTT.

The chain links TRBV5-1 to TRBJ1-2, with a weak D call TRBD1 (6 bases). Trimming cost V 4 bases and J 3 bases, with 13 bases left between them. Germline assignment: CDR1 SGHRS and CDR2 YFSETQ. The CDR3 loop spans 14 amino acids. This CDR3 reads CASSLGGGDYGYTF. The CDR3, as DNA: TGCGCCAGCAGCCTGGGGGGGGGCGACTATGGCTACACCTTC.

The CDR3 region is CASSQASLNRAQETQYF. CDR3 nucleotides: TGTGCCAGCAGCCAAGCCTCTCTAAACAGGGCTCAAGAGACCCAGTACTTC. The gene calls are TRBV3-1 and TRBJ2-5; tentatively, D is TRBD1 (6 bases). V lost 1 base, J lost 2 bases, and 17 bases lay in between. CDR3 length: 17 amino acids. Germline assignment: CDR1 LGHDT and CDR2 YNNKEL (reference sequence).

This clonotype was observed at least ten times. This chain connects TRBV7-2 to TRBJ1-2; 11 bases align to TRBD1. The CDR3 consists of 16 residues. V trimming: 1 base; J trimming: 4 bases; junction bases outside the gene matches: 5. Germline assignment: CDR1 SGHTA and CDR2 FQGNSA. CDR3 nucleotides: TGTGCCAGCAGCTTAGGACCCGGACAGGGGGCCTATGGCTACACCTTC. This sequence encodes CASSLGPGQGAYGYTF. Combining the CDR3 with reference TRBV7-2 and TRBJ1-2 gives the whole variable domain GAGVSQSPSNKVTEKGKDVELRCDPISGHTALYWYRQSLGQGLEFLIYFQGNSAPDKSGLPSDRFSAERTGGSVSTLTIQRTQQEDSAVYLCASSLGPGQGAYGYTFGSGTRLTVV.